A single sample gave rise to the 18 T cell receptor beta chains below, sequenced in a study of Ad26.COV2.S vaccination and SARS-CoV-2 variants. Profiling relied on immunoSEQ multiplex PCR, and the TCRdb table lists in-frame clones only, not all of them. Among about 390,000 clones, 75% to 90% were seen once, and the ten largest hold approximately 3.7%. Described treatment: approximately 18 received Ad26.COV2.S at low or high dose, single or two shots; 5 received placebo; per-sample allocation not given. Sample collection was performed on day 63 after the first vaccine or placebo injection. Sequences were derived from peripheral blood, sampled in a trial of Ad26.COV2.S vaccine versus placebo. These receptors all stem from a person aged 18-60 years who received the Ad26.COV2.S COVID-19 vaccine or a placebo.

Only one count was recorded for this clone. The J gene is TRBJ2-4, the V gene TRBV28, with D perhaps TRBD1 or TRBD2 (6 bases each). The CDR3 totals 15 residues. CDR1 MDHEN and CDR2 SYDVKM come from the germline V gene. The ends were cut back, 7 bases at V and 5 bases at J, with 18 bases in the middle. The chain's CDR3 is CASISGAKNQNIQYF. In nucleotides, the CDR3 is TGTGCCAGCATCTCGGGGGCAAAAAACCAAAACATTCAGTACTTC. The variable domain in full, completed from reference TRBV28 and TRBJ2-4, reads DVKVTQSSRYLVKRTGEKVFLECVQDMDHENMFWYRQDPGLGLRLIYFSYDVKMKEKGDIPEGYSVSREKKERFSLILESASTNQTSMYLCASISGAKNQNIQYFGAGTRLSVL.

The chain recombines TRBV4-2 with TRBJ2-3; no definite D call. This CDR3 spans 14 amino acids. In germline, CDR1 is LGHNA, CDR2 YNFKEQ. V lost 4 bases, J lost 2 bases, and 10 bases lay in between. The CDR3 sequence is CASSPPRNTDTQYF. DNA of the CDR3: TGTGCCAGCAGCCCCCCGCGAAACACAGATACGCAGTATTTT.

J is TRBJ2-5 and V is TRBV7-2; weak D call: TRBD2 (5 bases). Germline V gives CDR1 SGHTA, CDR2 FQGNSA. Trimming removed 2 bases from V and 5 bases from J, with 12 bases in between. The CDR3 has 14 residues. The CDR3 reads CASSLSSGFETQYF. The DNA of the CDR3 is TGTGCCAGCAGCTTATCGTCGGGGTTTGAGACCCAGTACTTC.

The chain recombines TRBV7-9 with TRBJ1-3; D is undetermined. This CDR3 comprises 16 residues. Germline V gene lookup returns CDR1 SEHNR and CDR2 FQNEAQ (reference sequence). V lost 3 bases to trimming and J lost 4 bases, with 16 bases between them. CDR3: CASSLGSLLGGNTIYF. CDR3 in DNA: TGTGCCAGCAGCTTGGGCAGTCTACTAGGAGGAAACACCATATATTTT. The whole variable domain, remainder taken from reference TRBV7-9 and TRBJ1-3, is DTGVSQNPRHKITKRGQNVTFRCDPISEHNRLYWYRQTLGQGPEFLTYFQNEAQLEKSRLLSDRFSAERPKGSFSTLEIQRTEQGDSAMYLCASSLGSLLGGNTIYFGEGSWLTVV.

This CDR3 is CASRSEGGRSGYTF. Here the CDR3 DNA reads TGTGCCAGCAGATCAGAGGGGGGAAGGAGTGGCTACACCTTC. The V call is TRBV7-9, the J call TRBJ1-2, with a weak D call TRBD1 (6 bases). The CDR3 is 14 residues long. CDR1 is SEHNR, CDR2 FQNEAQ, per germline (reference sequence). Trimming stripped 6 bases from V and 7 bases from J, with 18 bases between.

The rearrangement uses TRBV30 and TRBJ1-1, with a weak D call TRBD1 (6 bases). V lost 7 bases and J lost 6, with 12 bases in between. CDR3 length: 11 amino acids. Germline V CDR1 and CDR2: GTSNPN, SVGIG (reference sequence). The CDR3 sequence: CASTWGPEAFF. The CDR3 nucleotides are TGTGCCTCTACGTGGGGGCCTGAAGCTTTCTTT.

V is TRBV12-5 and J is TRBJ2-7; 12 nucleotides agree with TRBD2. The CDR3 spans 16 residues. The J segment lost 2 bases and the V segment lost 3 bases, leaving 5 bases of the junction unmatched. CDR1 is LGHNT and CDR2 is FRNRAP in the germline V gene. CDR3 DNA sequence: TGTGCTAGTGGTTTTGCGTCTAGCGGGGGGGCCTACGAGCAGTACTTC. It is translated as CASGFASSGGAYEQYF.

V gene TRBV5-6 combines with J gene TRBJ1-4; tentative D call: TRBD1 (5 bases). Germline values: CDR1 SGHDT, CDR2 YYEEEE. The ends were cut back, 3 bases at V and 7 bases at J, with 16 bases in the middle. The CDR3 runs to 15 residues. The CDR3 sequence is CASSSPQGRTEKLFF. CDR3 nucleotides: TGTGCCAGCAGCTCCCCTCAGGGACGTACTGAAAAACTGTTTTTT. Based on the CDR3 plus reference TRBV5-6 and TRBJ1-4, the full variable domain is DAGVTQSPTHLIKTRGQQVTLRCSPKSGHDTVSWYQQALGQGPQFIFQYYEEEERQRGNFPDRFSGHQFPNYSSELNVNALLLGDSALYLCASSSPQGRTEKLFFGSGTQLSVL.

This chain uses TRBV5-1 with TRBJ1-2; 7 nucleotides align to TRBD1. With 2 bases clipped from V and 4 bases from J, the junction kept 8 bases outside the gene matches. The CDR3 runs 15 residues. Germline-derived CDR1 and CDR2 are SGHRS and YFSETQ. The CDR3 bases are TGCGCCAGCAGCTTAGGGTCTCCAGGGGGCTATGGCTACACCTTC. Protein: CASSLGSPGGYGYTF. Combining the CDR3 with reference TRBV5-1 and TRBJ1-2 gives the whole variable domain KAGVTQTPRYLIKTRGQQVTLSCSPISGHRSVSWYQQTPGQGLQFLFEYFSETQRNKGNFPGRFSGRQFSNSRSEMNVSTLELGDSALYLCASSLGSPGGYGYTFGSGTRLTVV.

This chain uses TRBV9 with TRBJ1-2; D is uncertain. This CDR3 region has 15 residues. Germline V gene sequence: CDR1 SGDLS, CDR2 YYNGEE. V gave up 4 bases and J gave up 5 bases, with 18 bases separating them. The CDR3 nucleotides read TGTGCCAGCAGCCCCCGAATGGGGTCGGGGTATGGCTACACCTTC. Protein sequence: CASSPRMGSGYGYTF.

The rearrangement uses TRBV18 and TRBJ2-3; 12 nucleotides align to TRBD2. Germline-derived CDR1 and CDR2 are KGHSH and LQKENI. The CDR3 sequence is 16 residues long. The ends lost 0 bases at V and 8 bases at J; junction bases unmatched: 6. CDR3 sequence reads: CASSPPELAGGGTQYF. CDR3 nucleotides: TGTGCCAGCTCACCACCAGAACTAGCGGGGGGAGGTACGCAGTATTTT.

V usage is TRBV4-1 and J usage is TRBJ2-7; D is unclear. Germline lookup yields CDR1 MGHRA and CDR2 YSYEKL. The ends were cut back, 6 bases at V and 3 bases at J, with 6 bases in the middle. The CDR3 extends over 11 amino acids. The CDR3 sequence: CASSSYYEQYF. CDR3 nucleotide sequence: TGCGCCAGCAGTAGCTACTACGAGCAGTACTTC.

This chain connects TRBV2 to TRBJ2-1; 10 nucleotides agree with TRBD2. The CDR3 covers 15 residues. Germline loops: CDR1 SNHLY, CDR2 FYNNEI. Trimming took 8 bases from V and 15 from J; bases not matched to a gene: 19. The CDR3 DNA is TGTGCCAGCTCGGCTAGCGGGGGTACTGGTTGGCCTTTGTTCTTC. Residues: CASSASGGTGWPLFF.

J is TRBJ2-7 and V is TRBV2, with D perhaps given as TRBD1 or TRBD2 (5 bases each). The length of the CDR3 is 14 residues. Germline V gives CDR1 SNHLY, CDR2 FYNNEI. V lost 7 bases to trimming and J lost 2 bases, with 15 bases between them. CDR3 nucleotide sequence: TGTGCCAGCACCTGGGACGGATATCCCTACGAGCAGTACTTC. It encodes CASTWDGYPYEQYF. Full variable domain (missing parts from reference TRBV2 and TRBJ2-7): EPEVTQTPSHQVTQMGQEVILRCVPISNHLYFYWYRQILGQKVEFLVSFYNNEISEKSEIFDDQFSVERPDGSNFTLKIRSTKLEDSAMYFCASTWDGYPYEQYFGPGTRLTVT.

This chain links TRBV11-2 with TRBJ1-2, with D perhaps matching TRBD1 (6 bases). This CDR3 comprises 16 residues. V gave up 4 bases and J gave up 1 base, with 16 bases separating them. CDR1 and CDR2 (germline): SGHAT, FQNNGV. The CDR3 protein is CASSSPRRGVNYGYTF. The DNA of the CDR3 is TGTGCCAGCAGCTCCCCCCGCAGGGGAGTTAACTATGGCTACACCTTC.

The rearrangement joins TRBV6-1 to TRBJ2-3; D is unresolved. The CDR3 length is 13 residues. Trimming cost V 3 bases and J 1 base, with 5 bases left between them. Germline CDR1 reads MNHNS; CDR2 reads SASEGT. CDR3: CASSDTRTDTQYF. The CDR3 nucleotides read TGTGCCAGCAGTGACACCCGCACAGATACGCAGTATTTT.

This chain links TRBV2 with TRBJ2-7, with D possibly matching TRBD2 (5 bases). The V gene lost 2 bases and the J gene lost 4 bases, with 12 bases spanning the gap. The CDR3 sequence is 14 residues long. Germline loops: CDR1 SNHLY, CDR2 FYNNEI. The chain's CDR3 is CASSELGVQYEQYF. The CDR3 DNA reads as TGTGCCAGCAGTGAATTGGGAGTGCAGTACGAGCAGTACTTC.

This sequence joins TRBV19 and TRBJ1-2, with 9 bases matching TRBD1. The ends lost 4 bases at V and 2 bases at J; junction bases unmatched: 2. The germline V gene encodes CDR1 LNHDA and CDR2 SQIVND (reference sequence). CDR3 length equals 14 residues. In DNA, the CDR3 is TGTGCCAGTAGTAGGGACAGGGCGAACTATGGCTACACCTTC. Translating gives CASSRDRANYGYTF. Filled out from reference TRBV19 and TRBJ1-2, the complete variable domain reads DGGITQSPKYLFRKEGQNVTLSCEQNLNHDAMYWYRQDPGQGLRLIYYSQIVNDFQKGDIAEGYSVSREKKESFPLTVTSAQKNPTAFYLCASSRDRANYGYTFGSGTRLTVV.